There are many counts of the clone carrying this T cell receptor beta chain. TCRdb analysed the 5' RACE reads with MiXCR anew, one entry per CDR3 protein. Here the sample spans tens of thousands of distinct CDR3 sequences, around 7.7% being singletons. The sample comes from a study of T cells after yellow fever vaccination. This clonotype was obtained from a man aged 30 to 39 who received the YFV17D yellow fever vaccine. Source: CD8+ T cells sorted from PBMCs, taken on the day of the yellow fever booster vaccination.

Here the CDR3 reads CSVQQGANEQFF. CDR3 nucleotide sequence: TGCAGCGTGCAACAGGGGGCCAATGAGCAGTTCTTC. The rearrangement joins TRBV29-1 to TRBJ2-1; 9 nucleotides align to TRBD1. V dropped 6 bases and J dropped 6; count of bases not matched to a gene: 3. Germline V lookup: CDR1 SQVTM, CDR2 ANQGSEA. The CDR3 loop spans 12 amino acids.